These 10 T cell receptor beta chains were all obtained from the same sample, sequenced in a study of cytomegalovirus exposure and HLA in healthy donors. The PCR used 60 Vbeta and 13 Jbeta primers. This table comes from immunoSEQ multiplex PCR, and its TCRdb copy is limited to in-frame clones, with some not included. The sample lists roughly 76,000 clones; 79% were seen once. Sequenced: PBMCs. All receptors come from a man aged 30 to 39 in good health and CMV-seronegative.

CDR3 sequence (DNA): TGTGCCAGCAGTTTTCTTGAGGCGGGAGGGCCCCAGCATTTT. Translating it yields CASSFLEAGGPQHF. This chain joins TRBV2 and TRBJ1-5; no clear D gene. Trimming stripped 5 bases from V and 9 bases from J, with 17 bases between. The CDR3 is 14 amino acids. Looked up from germline, CDR1 is SNHLY and CDR2 is FYNNEI.

This clone appeared a few times. The chain joins TRBV27 to TRBJ2-2; D possibly corresponds to TRBD2 (5 bases). With 5 bases removed from V and 6 bases from J, the gap between germline ends came to 7 bases. This CDR3 contains 12 residues. CDR1 is MNHEY, CDR2 SMNVEV, per germline (reference sequence). The CDR3 nucleotides read TGTGCCAGCAGTCCCGGGGCCGGGGAGCTGTTTTTT. Encoded protein: CASSPGAGELFF.

The J gene is TRBJ2-7, the V gene TRBV7-6, with D unresolved. Germline loops: CDR1 SGHVS, CDR2 FNYEAQ. CDR3 length: 16 amino acids. Trimming removed 1 base at V and 2 bases at J, with 15 bases between. This CDR3 reads CASSLDPLPLPYEQYF. The CDR3 bases are TGTGCCAGCAGCTTAGACCCCCTTCCTCTACCCTACGAGCAGTACTTC.

The rearrangement links TRBV13 to TRBJ2-7; 11 bases agree with TRBD2. The CDR3 sequence is 15 residues long. V shed 3 bases and J 4 bases; nucleotides not matched to a gene: 5. From germline, CDR1 is PRHDT and CDR2 FYEKMQ (reference sequence). The CDR3 is CASSFRLAGKYEQYF. The CDR3, as DNA: TGTGCCAGCAGCTTTAGACTAGCGGGAAAGTACGAGCAGTACTTC.

This clone was observed a single time. This chain links TRBV15 with TRBJ2-3; D uncertain. This CDR3 comprises 16 residues. V was shortened by 0 bases and J by 0 bases, with 10 bases between the two germline ends. Looked up from germline, CDR1 is LNHNV and CDR2 is YYDKDF (reference sequence). DNA for the CDR3: TGTGCCACCAGCAGAGATCCCGACATCAGCACAGATACGCAGTATTTT. Protein sequence: CATSRDPDISTDTQYF.

This clone is a singleton in its sample. V gene TRBV6-6 combines with J gene TRBJ2-7, with 10 nucleotides matching TRBD2. The V segment lost 5 bases and the J segment 7 bases; nucleotides outside the gene matches: 5. The CDR3 runs 13 residues. Germline CDR1 is MNHNY and CDR2 is SVGAGI (reference sequence). CDR3: CASSSGGAGEQYF. The CDR3 nucleotides are TGTGCCAGCAGTAGCGGGGGGGCTGGAGAGCAGTACTTC.

The rearrangement uses TRBV7-3 and TRBJ2-3, with TRBD1 matching 7 bases. Unmatched junction bases numbered 6, after V lost 2 bases and J lost 4 bases. The CDR3 is 15 residues long. From germline, CDR1 is SGHTA and CDR2 FQGTGA. CDR3: CASSLSGGDSDTQYF. For the CDR3, the DNA is TGTGCCAGCAGCTTATCAGGGGGAGACTCAGATACGCAGTATTTT.

This rearrangement joins TRBV10-1 to TRBJ2-3; D may be TRBD1 (5 bases). Trimming took off 0 bases at V and 6 bases at J, with 10 bases between the two ends. The CDR3 contains 14 residues. Germline lookup yields CDR1 WNHNN and CDR2 SYGVQD (reference sequence). CDR3 loop: CASSESGVGDTQYF. As DNA, the CDR3 is TGCGCCAGCAGTGAGTCAGGGGTTGGGGATACGCAGTATTTT.

The chain is built from TRBV4-1 and TRBJ1-5, with D uncertain. The CDR3 has 14 residues. Germline V gene lookup returns CDR1 MGHRA and CDR2 YSYEKL. With 3 bases removed from V and 5 bases from J, the gap between germline ends came to 11 bases. CDR3 loop: CASSQGSRDQPQHF. Here the CDR3 DNA reads TGCGCCAGCAGCCAGGGGAGTCGAGATCAGCCCCAGCATTTT.

The rearrangement uses TRBV27 and TRBJ1-5; D not certain. Germline CDR1 reads MNHEY; CDR2 reads SMNVEV (reference sequence). The CDR3 runs to 13 residues. V dropped 5 bases and J dropped 5 bases, with 10 bases sitting between them. The CDR3 bases are TGTGCCAGCAGTCACTACCTTGATCAGCCCCAGCATTTT. Its translation is CASSHYLDQPQHF.